The 30 T cell receptor beta chains presented below share a single source sample, sequenced in a study of T cells after yellow fever vaccination. From the 5' RACE reads, TCRdb called clonotypes with MiXCR, one entry per CDR3 protein. The sample contains approximately 330,000 distinct CDR3 sequences, under 15% of which appear only once. This specimen consisted of CD4+ T cells sorted from PBMCs, obtained 15 days after the yellow fever booster vaccination. These receptors were obtained from a man aged 18 to 30 who received the YFV17D yellow fever vaccine.

The gene calls are TRBV20-1 and TRBJ1-1; 8 bases are shared with TRBD1. Germline CDR1 and CDR2: DFQATT and SNEGSKA (reference sequence). The length of the CDR3 is 13 residues. The V and J ends lost 4 bases and 6 bases, in that order; junction bases with no gene match: 7. This chain's CDR3 is CSATGTGNAEAFF. CDR3 nucleotide sequence: TGCAGTGCTACTGGGACAGGTAACGCTGAAGCTTTCTTT.

This clonotype has just a few counts. This may come from a read error, since a much larger clone is one base off. The chain recombines TRBV5-1 with TRBJ2-2; D not certain. This CDR3 has 14 residues. The V end was cut by 0 bases, the J end by 0 bases, with 3 bases between. The germline CDR1 and CDR2 sequences are SGHRS and YFSETQ. The DNA for the CDR3 is TGCGCCAGCAGCTTGGTTCCGAACACCGGGGAGCTGTTTTTT. This translates into CASSLVPNTGELFF.

This clonotype was seen a few times. V is TRBV7-9 and J is TRBJ1-2, with D unresolved. From germline, CDR1 is SEHNR and CDR2 FQNEAQ (reference sequence). This CDR3 comprises 16 residues. V dropped 8 bases and J dropped 7 bases, with 26 bases sitting between them. CDR3 DNA: TGTGCCAGCGGACGGTATGTTGGACCTAAGTCCTCTGGCTACACCTTC. Its translation: CASGRYVGPKSSGYTF.

This clonotype appeared a few times. The V and J genes are TRBV28 and TRBJ1-5, with D hard to call. Per germline, CDR1 MDHEN and CDR2 SYDVKM. Trimming removed 1 base from V and 5 bases from J, with 9 bases in between. The CDR3 runs 14 residues. CDR3 residues: CASSLSATHQPQHF. DNA for the CDR3: TGTGCCAGCAGTTTATCGGCCACACATCAGCCCCAGCATTTT.

The genes are TRBV4-3 and TRBJ1-2; D not resolved. V lost 2 bases and J 3 bases, leaving 10 bases between the germline ends. The CDR3 consists of 14 residues. Germline V gives CDR1 LGHNA, CDR2 YSLEER. The CDR3 spells CASSQRWADYGYTF. The CDR3 DNA reads as TGCGCCAGCAGCCAACGATGGGCCGACTATGGCTACACCTTC.

This clonotype was recorded a few times. The V and J genes are TRBV7-2 and TRBJ2-1; D remains ambiguous. The CDR3 runs to 13 residues. V lost 5 bases, J lost 0 bases, and 5 bases lay in between. Germline CDR1 and CDR2: SGHTA and FQGNSA. The CDR3 protein is CASSVDSYNEQFF. CDR3 in DNA: TGTGCCAGCAGCGTCGACTCCTACAATGAGCAGTTCTTC. Using reference TRBV7-2 and TRBJ2-1 for the parts outside the CDR3, the full variable domain is GAGVSQSPSNKVTEKGKDVELRCDPISGHTALYWYRQSLGQGLEFLIYFQGNSAPDKSGLPSDRFSAERTGGSVSTLTIQRTQQEDSAVYLCASSVDSYNEQFFGPGTRLTVL.

The CDR3 sequence: CASSVDGRVRGKSPLHF. DNA for the CDR3: TGTGCCAGCAGCGTAGATGGCAGGGTCAGAGGGAAGTCACCCCTCCACTTT. The V call is TRBV9, the J call TRBJ1-6, with D possibly matching TRBD1 (5 bases). Germline V gene lookup returns CDR1 SGDLS and CDR2 YYNGEE. V lost 0 bases and J 10 bases, leaving 20 bases between the germline ends. The CDR3 consists of 17 residues.

This clonotype was counted a few times. The chain employs TRBV7-9 and TRBJ2-7; 7 bases align to TRBD1. CDR3 length: 14 residues. The germline V gene encodes CDR1 SEHNR and CDR2 FQNEAQ (reference sequence). V trimming: 5 bases; J trimming: 5 bases; junction bases outside the gene matches: 9. The CDR3 DNA follows: TGTGCCAGCAGCGAACAGACAGGGATCCACGAGCAGTACGTC. It yields the protein CASSEQTGIHEQYV.

The genes are TRBV12-3 or TRBV12-4 and TRBJ2-3; 8 bases fit TRBD2. Losses at the gene ends were 7 bases for V and 10 bases for J; bases not matched to a gene: 13. The CDR3 sequence is 14 residues long. The DNA for the CDR3 is TGTGCCAGCATCCTCGGGACTAGGGGCGGCCCGCAGTATTTT. Its translation is CASILGTRGGPQYF.

CDR3 DNA: TGCAGTGCCACCGGTTTTAAGGGGCTTGATGAGCAGTTCTTC. Its protein is CSATGFKGLDEQFF. The V gene is TRBV20-1, the J gene TRBJ2-1; perhaps TRBD1 as D (5 bases). Germline CDR1 is DFQATT and CDR2 is SNEGSKA (reference sequence). V was clipped by 6 bases and J by 8 bases, with 20 bases between them. This CDR3 is 14 amino acids long.

This clonotype has more than one count but fewer than ten. The rearrangement uses TRBV15 and TRBJ1-6; D not certain. V lost 0 bases and J 7 bases, leaving 13 bases between the germline ends. The germline V gene has CDR1 LNHNV and CDR2 YYDKDF (reference sequence). This CDR3 region has 16 residues. In DNA form, the CDR3 reads TGTGCCACCAGCAGAGACAAGGCTAGACACAATTCACCCCTCCACTTT. It codes for CATSRDKARHNSPLHF.

The V call is TRBV28, the J call TRBJ1-1; D is unclear. The CDR3 contains 11 residues. V shed 10 bases and J shed 7 bases, with 13 bases lying between them. From germline, CDR1 is MDHEN and CDR2 SYDVKM. The CDR3 region has the DNA TGTGCCACCGAAGGGAGAATTGAAGCTTTCTTT. It translates to CATEGRIEAFF.

This clonotype has more than one count but fewer than ten. The V and J genes are TRBV20-1 and TRBJ2-3; 8 positions agree with TRBD1. CDR1 DFQATT and CDR2 SNEGSKA come from the germline V gene (reference sequence). V was pared by 6 bases and J by 3 bases, with 8 bases of the junction left unmatched. This CDR3 is built from 14 residues. CDR3 region: CSAIQGAVTDTQYF. DNA for the CDR3: TGCAGTGCGATCCAGGGGGCAGTGACAGATACGCAGTATTTT.

This clonotype was observed a handful of times. The gene calls are TRBV10-3 and TRBJ2-4, with a weak D call TRBD2 (6 bases). Germline CDR1 is ENHRY and CDR2 is SYGVKD. This CDR3 comprises 14 residues. With 3 bases removed from V and 12 bases from J, the gap between germline ends came to 18 bases. CDR3 region: CAISDLGDFSNQYF. CDR3 coding DNA: TGTGCCATCAGTGATCTAGGGGACTTCAGCAATCAGTACTTC.

This clonotype was counted only a few times. This rearrangement joins TRBV29-1 to TRBJ2-1; unclear D gene. The V end was cut by 4 bases, the J end by 6 bases, with 10 bases between. The CDR3 has 12 residues. Germline V gene data show CDR1 as SQVTM and CDR2 as ANQGSEA. CDR3 sequence (DNA): TGCAGCGTTGTCGGCGCGTTCAATGAGCAGTTCTTC. This translates into CSVVGAFNEQFF.

This clonotype was seen more than once but under ten times. The V gene is TRBV6-2 or TRBV6-3, the J gene TRBJ2-1, with D maybe TRBD2 (7 bases). Germline V lookup: CDR1 MNHEY, CDR2 SVGEGT. The CDR3 covers 19 residues. The V and J ends lost 6 bases and 4 bases respectively, with 28 bases between them. The CDR3 sequence is CASSYPRTGLGLQYNEQFF. The CDR3 DNA follows: TGTGCCAGCAGCTACCCCCGCACAGGGTTGGGACTACAATACAATGAGCAGTTCTTC.

The table lists this clonotype with many counts. The J gene is TRBJ2-3, the V gene TRBV4-3; weak D call: TRBD2 (7 bases). Trimming took off 4 bases at V and 0 bases at J, with 14 bases between the two ends. The CDR3 length is 16 residues. Germline CDR1 is LGHNA and CDR2 is YSLEER. CDR3 sequence: CASSLGGAASTDTQYF. The CDR3 region has the DNA TGCGCCAGCAGCCTGGGGGGGGCCGCTAGCACAGATACGCAGTATTTT.

As regards this clonotype: At one end, the junction sequence differs from germline, possibly due to a read error. The CDR3 loop is CACRDPPHQPQHF. Written as DNA, the CDR3 is TGTGCCTGTAGGGACCCCCCCCATCAGCCCCAGCATTTT. The gene calls are TRBV19 and TRBJ1-5; a possible D gene is TRBD1 (5 bases). Looked up from germline, CDR1 is LNHDA and CDR2 is SQIVND (reference sequence). The CDR3 length is 13 residues.

V and J are TRBV12-3 or TRBV12-4 and TRBJ1-4, with no clear D. CDR3 length: 14 residues. V shed 5 bases and J shed 3 bases, with 10 bases lying between them. The CDR3 nucleotides read TGTGCCAGCAGTATCAGGAGTTCTAATGAAAAACTGTTTTTT. Translation gives CASSIRSSNEKLFF.

The chain links TRBV20-1 to TRBJ2-7; TRBD1 matches at 8 bases. V dropped 1 base and J dropped 0; count of bases not matched to a gene: 5. The CDR3 runs 15 residues. From germline, CDR1 is DFQATT and CDR2 SNEGSKA (reference sequence). CDR3 region: CSARGGGQASYEQYF. In nucleotides, the CDR3 is TGCAGTGCTAGAGGAGGGGGACAGGCCTCCTACGAGCAGTACTTC.

CDR3 sequence (DNA): TGTGCCAGCAGTCAGACAGGATACACCGGGGAGCTGTTTTTT. Protein sequence: CASSQTGYTGELFF. This chain connects TRBV6-5 to TRBJ2-2, with a tentative D call TRBD1 (6 bases). This CDR3 spans 14 amino acids. In germline, CDR1 is MNHEY, CDR2 SVGAGI. V was clipped by 5 bases and J by 3 bases, with 10 bases between them.

This rearrangement joins TRBV6-5 to TRBJ1-2; no clear D gene. The CDR3 spans 15 residues. CDR1 and CDR2 (germline): MNHEY, SVGAGI. V gave up 0 bases and J gave up 0 bases, with 8 bases separating them. DNA of the CDR3: TGTGCCAGCAGTTACTCGGGTGAACCTAACTATGGCTACACCTTC. Its protein is CASSYSGEPNYGYTF.

The table lists this clonotype with a few counts. The rearrangement uses TRBV7-9 and TRBJ2-2; the D call may be TRBD1 or TRBD2 (6 bases each). Per the germline V gene, CDR1 is SEHNR and CDR2 is FQNEAQ (reference sequence). This CDR3 has 14 amino acids. Trimming stripped 6 bases from V and 6 bases from J, with 14 bases between. The CDR3 DNA reads TGTGCCAGCAGATTACAGGGAGGCGCCGGGGAGCTGTTTTTT. This encodes CASRLQGGAGELFF.

This clonotype was recorded a few times. The chain has TRBV11-2 and TRBJ2-1; D not certain. Germline CDR1 SGHAT, CDR2 FQNNGV. The CDR3 has 15 amino acids. V was cut by 0 bases and J by 6 bases, with 12 bases left in between. CDR3 in DNA: TGTGCCAGCAGCTTAGATCTGGTCGGAACCAATGAGCAGTTCTTC. This encodes CASSLDLVGTNEQFF.

This chain uses TRBV7-2 with TRBJ2-5; D might be TRBD2 (6 bases). The CDR3 sequence is 14 residues long. CDR1 SGHTA and CDR2 FQGNSA come from the germline V gene. Trimming took 5 bases from V and 1 from J, leaving 11 bases between them. In DNA form, the CDR3 reads TGTGCCAGCAGCGCGGGAATACTCCAAGAGACCCAGTACTTC. It codes for CASSAGILQETQYF.

The V and J genes are TRBV18 and TRBJ2-1; D gene unclear. The CDR3 extends over 17 amino acids. Germline V gives CDR1 KGHSH, CDR2 LQKENI. Trimming stripped 0 bases from V and 0 bases from J, with 12 bases between. The CDR3 coding sequence is TGTGCCAGCTCACCACCGATGGGCCAGAGCTCCTACAATGAGCAGTTCTTC. Protein sequence: CASSPPMGQSSYNEQFF.

A few counts support this clonotype. The genes are TRBV18 and TRBJ2-3; D is undetermined. The CDR3 has 15 residues. V lost 0 bases and J lost 4, with 11 bases in between. The germline gives CDR1 KGHSH, CDR2 LQKENI. In DNA, the CDR3 is TGTGCCAGCTCACCACCGCTTATGGCTGCAGATACGCAGTATTTT. Amino acids: CASSPPLMAADTQYF.

This clonotype showed up just a few times. The chain couples TRBV4-3 to TRBJ1-5; the D gene is possibly TRBD1 (5 bases). Trimming stripped 0 bases from V and 7 bases from J, with 13 bases between. This CDR3 is 15 amino acids long. Germline CDR1 reads LGHNA; CDR2 reads YSLEER. The CDR3 nucleotides read TGCGCCAGCAGCCAAGATCTCCAGGGTGACCAGCCCCAGCATTTT. This encodes CASSQDLQGDQPQHF.

This clonotype was counted a few times. The chain employs TRBV5-1 and TRBJ1-1; 9 nucleotides match TRBD1. Germline CDR1 SGHRS, CDR2 YFSETQ. The junction had 7 bases not matched to a gene; V was cut back by 0 bases and J by 10 bases. The CDR3 is 14 residues long. The CDR3 is CASSLGTGVGVAFF. The CDR3 coding sequence is TGCGCCAGCAGCTTGGGGACAGGGGTCGGGGTAGCTTTCTTT.

This clonotype was recorded at least ten times. This chain uses TRBV11-2 with TRBJ2-2; no reliable D call. V was pared by 1 base and J by 0 bases, with 3 bases between. This CDR3 contains 14 residues. Germline values: CDR1 SGHAT, CDR2 FQNNGV. The CDR3 loop is CASSLATNTGELFF. The CDR3 nucleotides are TGTGCCAGCAGCTTAGCCACGAACACCGGGGAGCTGTTTTTT.